Below are 21 T cell receptor beta chains sequenced from a single sample in a study of cytomegalovirus exposure and HLA in healthy donors. 60 Vbeta and 13 Jbeta primers were used in PCR. Sequencing was performed with immunoSEQ multiplex PCR; in TCRdb, only in-frame clones are kept and a portion is missing. The sample has about 120,000 clones, around four fifths seen once. Sequencing was carried out using PBMCs. The receptors were sampled from a human donor in good health.

A single count supports this clone. This sequence joins TRBV7-9 and TRBJ2-5; weak D call: TRBD1 (6 bases). From germline, CDR1 is SEHNR and CDR2 FQNEAQ (reference sequence). This CDR3 contains 15 residues. V dropped 2 bases and J dropped 2 bases, with 12 bases sitting between them. The chain's CDR3 is CASSLYGQKQETQYF. The CDR3 bases are TGTGCCAGCAGCTTATACGGACAGAAACAAGAGACCCAGTACTTC. The full variable domain, rest sourced from reference TRBV7-9 and TRBJ2-5, is DTGVSQNPRHKITKRGQNVTFRCDPISEHNRLYWYRQTLGQGPEFLTYFQNEAQLEKSRLLSDRFSAERPKGSFSTLEIQRTEQGDSAMYLCASSLYGQKQETQYFGPGTRLLVL.

The rearrangement joins TRBV19 to TRBJ1-5; D gene unclear. Trimming stripped 5 bases from V and 3 bases from J, with 17 bases between. The CDR3 runs 16 residues. Germline assignment: CDR1 LNHDA and CDR2 SQIVND (reference sequence). The CDR3 loop is CASSPSLAFFNQPQHF. CDR3 sequence (DNA): TGTGCCAGTAGTCCTAGTTTGGCCTTTTTCAATCAGCCCCAGCATTTT.

This rearrangement joins TRBV5-1 to TRBJ2-3; 7 bases match TRBD1. V was clipped by 2 bases and J by 4 bases; unmatched bases: 4. The CDR3 contains 14 residues. Germline V lookup: CDR1 SGHRS, CDR2 YFSETQ. CDR3 bases: TGCGCCAGCAGCTTCAACCAGGGGGCAGATACGCAGTATTTT. Its translation: CASSFNQGADTQYF.

J is TRBJ1-2 and V is TRBV2; D gene unclear. The CDR3 is 13 residues long. V lost 4 bases and J 3 bases, leaving 9 bases between the germline ends. Germline V gene data show CDR1 as SNHLY and CDR2 as FYNNEI. The CDR3 nucleotides are TGTGCCAGCAGTGTTACACCGTACTATGGCTACACCTTC. This encodes CASSVTPYYGYTF.

This clone was counted only a few times. In DNA, the CDR3 is TGTGCCAGCAGCCCGGAGGCCTCCCCGAACACTGAAGCTTTCTTT. Translated: CASSPEASPNTEAFF. The chain carries TRBV7-8 and TRBJ1-1; D uncertain. Trimming took off 5 bases at V and 1 base at J, with 14 bases between the two ends. The CDR3 is made up of 15 amino acids. Germline V lookup: CDR1 SGHVS, CDR2 FQNEAQ.

J is TRBJ1-4 and V is TRBV7-2, with TRBD1 matching over 8 bases. The germline V gene encodes CDR1 SGHTA and CDR2 FQGNSA. The CDR3 runs to 15 residues. J lost 8 bases, V lost 5 bases, and 10 bases had no gene match. The CDR3 here is CASSRTGNLGEKLFF. As DNA, the CDR3 is TGTGCCAGCAGCCGGACAGGGAACCTAGGGGAAAAACTGTTTTTT.

This clone was seen just once. The chain couples TRBV4-3 to TRBJ1-5; no firm D call. The CDR3 runs 12 residues. Trimming removed 1 base at V and 7 bases at J, with 5 bases between. The germline gives CDR1 LGHNA, CDR2 YSLEER. The DNA of the CDR3 is TGCGCCAGCAGCCAAGGCGAACAGCCCCAGCATTTT. Amino acids: CASSQGEQPQHF.

Only a few counts were recorded for this clone. The rearrangement joins TRBV6-5 to TRBJ2-7; perhaps TRBD1 as D (6 bases). Germline-derived CDR1 and CDR2 are MNHEY and SVGAGI. The CDR3 extends over 13 amino acids. The V gene lost 2 bases and the J gene lost 2 bases, with 7 bases spanning the gap. CDR3 coding DNA: TGTGCCAGCAGTTACGGACAGACCTACGAGCAGTACTTC. This gives the protein CASSYGQTYEQYF.

This clone was detected a few times. The rearrangement links TRBV6-5 to TRBJ2-4, with 8 bases matching TRBD1. Germline V CDR1 and CDR2: MNHEY, SVGAGI. V gave up 6 bases and J gave up 5 bases; unmatched junction bases: 9. This CDR3 spans 15 amino acids. CDR3 loop: CASSPLTGGENIQYF. The CDR3 DNA follows: TGTGCCAGCAGCCCGCTCACAGGGGGTGAAAACATTCAGTACTTC.

This chain links TRBV6-1 with TRBJ1-3; D gene unclear. CDR3 length: 15 amino acids. The V and J ends lost 7 bases and 0 bases respectively, with 13 bases between them. The V gene's germline CDR1 is MNHNS and CDR2 SASEGT. CDR3: CASMEDLYSGNTIYF. The CDR3 DNA is TGTGCCAGCATGGAGGACCTTTACTCTGGAAACACCATATATTTT.

About this clone itself: Compared with germline, one end of the junction differs, possibly owing to a read error. The chain has TRBV7-9 and TRBJ2-7, with 7 nucleotides matching TRBD1. The germline CDR1 and CDR2 sequences are SEHNR and FQNEAQ (reference sequence). This CDR3 comprises 12 residues. The CDR3 region is CSSSQGAYEQYF. CDR3 nucleotide sequence: TGTTCCAGCAGCCAGGGGGCCTACGAGCAGTACTTC.

The J gene is TRBJ1-6, the V gene TRBV2; D gene ambiguous. V gave up 2 bases and J gave up 4 bases, with 12 bases separating them. Germline V gene sequence: CDR1 SNHLY, CDR2 FYNNEI. This CDR3 is 16 amino acids long. The CDR3 DNA reads as TGTGCCAGCAGTGAATTGGAGGCGAATTATAATTCACCCCTCCACTTT. This codes for CASSELEANYNSPLHF.

The chain uses TRBV9 and TRBJ2-2; 9 positions match TRBD1. Looked up from germline, CDR1 is SGDLS and CDR2 is YYNGEE. CDR3 length: 16 residues. Trimming removed 3 bases from V and 6 bases from J; junction bases left unmatched: 9. The CDR3 is CASSANRDRASGELFF. The CDR3 DNA reads TGTGCCAGCAGCGCCAACAGGGACAGGGCTTCCGGGGAGCTGTTTTTT.

The V gene is TRBV2, the J gene TRBJ2-1, with D perhaps matching TRBD2 (5 bases). The CDR3 loop spans 12 amino acids. Germline V gene data show CDR1 as SNHLY and CDR2 as FYNNEI. Trimming stripped 7 bases from V and 5 bases from J, with 9 bases between. CDR3 bases: TGTGCCAGCAATAAGCGGAACAATGAGCAGTTCTTC. Its translation is CASNKRNNEQFF. Full variable domain (missing parts from reference TRBV2 and TRBJ2-1): EPEVTQTPSHQVTQMGQEVILRCVPISNHLYFYWYRQILGQKVEFLVSFYNNEISEKSEIFDDQFSVERPDGSNFTLKIRSTKLEDSAMYFCASNKRNNEQFFGPGTRLTVL.

The J gene is TRBJ2-3, the V gene TRBV7-2, with 7 bases aligning to TRBD2. The germline V gene encodes CDR1 SGHTA and CDR2 FQGNSA. The trim removed 3 bases at V and 5 bases at J, leaving 11 bases unmatched. The CDR3 is 16 residues long. The CDR3 spells CASSFFGGGSGDTQYF. The CDR3, as DNA: TGTGCCAGCAGCTTCTTTGGGGGGGGGTCGGGAGATACGCAGTATTTT. Variable domain in full (rest from reference TRBV7-2 and TRBJ2-3): GAGVSQSPSNKVTEKGKDVELRCDPISGHTALYWYRQSLGQGLEFLIYFQGNSAPDKSGLPSDRFSAERTGGSVSTLTIQRTQQEDSAVYLCASSFFGGGSGDTQYFGPGTRLTVL.

V and J are TRBV19 and TRBJ2-5, with 7 bases fitting TRBD2. Germline-derived CDR1 and CDR2 are LNHDA and SQIVND (reference sequence). V gave up 3 bases and J gave up 2 bases; unmatched junction bases: 9. The CDR3 length is 16 residues. The CDR3 sequence: CASSILGMGGQETQYF. The CDR3 DNA reads TGTGCCAGTAGTATTCTGGGAATGGGGGGGCAAGAGACCCAGTACTTC.

This rearrangement joins TRBV14 to TRBJ2-5; 7 positions agree with TRBD2. The junction had 12 bases not matched to a gene; V was cut back by 3 bases and J by 5 bases. Germline V gene lookup returns CDR1 SGHDN and CDR2 FVKESK. The CDR3 totals 16 residues. In nucleotides, the CDR3 is TGTGCCAGCAGCCAGGGGATTCAGCCCGGGGGGGAGACCCAGTACTTC. This gives the protein CASSQGIQPGGETQYF.

The V call is TRBV9, the J call TRBJ1-1, with 9 bases identical to TRBD1. Trimming took 6 bases from V and 4 from J; bases not matched to a gene: 7. Looked up from germline, CDR1 is SGDLS and CDR2 is YYNGEE. This CDR3 region has 14 residues. CDR3 bases: TGTGCCAGCAATCTGGGACAGGGATCCACTGAAGCTTTCTTT. This codes for CASNLGQGSTEAFF.

The rearrangement joins TRBV2 to TRBJ1-4; D gene uncertain. The V gene lost 7 bases and the J gene lost 1 base, with 7 bases spanning the gap. The germline V gene has CDR1 SNHLY and CDR2 FYNNEI. The CDR3 extends over 13 amino acids. The CDR3, as DNA: TGTGCCAGCATACGAGTAACTAATGAAAAACTGTTTTTT. Translated: CASIRVTNEKLFF.

V gene TRBV28 combines with J gene TRBJ1-2, with D uncertain. The germline V gene encodes CDR1 MDHEN and CDR2 SYDVKM. V lost 5 bases and J 8 bases, leaving 15 bases between the germline ends. The CDR3 runs to 13 residues. The CDR3 coding sequence is TGTGCCAGCAGTCCGTTCCGCGGCTGGGGCTACACCTTC. It specifies CASSPFRGWGYTF.

This clone was seen a single time. V gene TRBV7-7 combines with J gene TRBJ2-5, with 11 nucleotides matching TRBD1. The CDR3 is made up of 14 amino acids. CDR1 and CDR2 (germline): SSHAT, FNYEAQ (reference sequence). The ends lost 5 bases at V and 9 bases at J; junction bases unmatched: 8. Written as DNA, the CDR3 is TGTGCCAGCAGCACAAACCCGGGACAGGGGGCCCAGTACTTC. It yields the protein CASSTNPGQGAQYF.